Listed below are T cell receptor beta chains from one sample, sequenced in a study of blood T cell repertoires in COVID-19. Generated by immunoSEQ multiplex PCR, the TCRdb table keeps only in-frame clones and is missing some. The data hold 150,000 to 200,000 clones, with roughly nine tenths observed a single time. Sample: peripheral blood. Every receptor here comes from a man between 18 and 35 years old who had recovered from COVID-19. CDR3s leave out the opening cysteine and the closing phenylalanine or tryptophan. The order of the fields is V gene, clone size, J gene, CDR3 protein. Size values are once, few and many counts, or a class for expanded clones, and some rows have none.

>TRBV7-9|NA|TRBJ2-7
ASSLDRILSYEQY
>TRBV6-1|NA|TRBJ2-1
ASSEKASGNEQF
>TRBV6-5|NA|TRBJ1-5
ASSYGPDQPQH
>TRBV11-3|NA|TRBJ2-3
ASSDRRDSADTQY
>TRBV3-1/TRBV3-2|NA|TRBJ2-7
ASSQQMGGTGDPYEQY
>TRBV9|NA|TRBJ1-2
ASSVVAGAGPIYGYT
>TRBV4-1|NA|TRBJ2-1
ASSQLGGFGF
>TRBV27|NA|TRBJ1-6
ASSQFGTGGSPLH
>TRBV9|NA|TRBJ1-4
ASGAGESSEKLF
>TRBV7-9|NA|TRBJ2-1
ASRPSPGKNEQF
>TRBV3-1/TRBV3-2|once|TRBJ1-3
ASSPSFGNTIY
>TRBV6-5|NA|TRBJ2-7
ASSYSEGAYEQY
>TRBV5-1|NA|TRBJ1-2
ASSYAGDGYT
>TRBV7-3|NA|TRBJ2-2
ASSRGTGWTTGELF
>TRBV11-2|NA|TRBJ2-3
ASSLDGTSGRVGTQY
>TRBV23-1|NA|TRBJ1-5
ANPQGVKPQH
>TRBV7-2|NA|TRBJ1-6
ASSLSRADSPLH
>TRBV4-3|NA|TRBJ2-2
ASSHLQGLVPGELF
>TRBV28|NA|TRBJ2-3
ASSPPDRHTDTQY
>TRBV24-1|once|TRBJ2-7
ATRRAGGRPYEQY